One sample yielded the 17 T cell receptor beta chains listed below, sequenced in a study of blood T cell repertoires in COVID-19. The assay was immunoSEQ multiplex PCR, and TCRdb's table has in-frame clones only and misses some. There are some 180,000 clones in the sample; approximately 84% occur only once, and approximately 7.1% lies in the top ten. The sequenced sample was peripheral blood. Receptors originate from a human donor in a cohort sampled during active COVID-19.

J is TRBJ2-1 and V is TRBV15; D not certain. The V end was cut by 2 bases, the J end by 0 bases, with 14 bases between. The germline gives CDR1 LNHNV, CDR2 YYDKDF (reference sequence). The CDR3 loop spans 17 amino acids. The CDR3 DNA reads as TGTGCCACCAGCAGACGGGTAACGGCTAGCTCCTACAATGAGCAGTTCTTC. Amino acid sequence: CATSRRVTASSYNEQFF. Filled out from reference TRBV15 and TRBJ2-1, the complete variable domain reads DAMVIQNPRYQVTQFGKPVTLSCSQTLNHNVMYWYQQKSSQAPKLLFHYYDKDFNNEADTPDNFQSRRPNTSFCFLDIRSPGLGDTAMYLCATSRRVTASSYNEQFFGPGTRLTVL.

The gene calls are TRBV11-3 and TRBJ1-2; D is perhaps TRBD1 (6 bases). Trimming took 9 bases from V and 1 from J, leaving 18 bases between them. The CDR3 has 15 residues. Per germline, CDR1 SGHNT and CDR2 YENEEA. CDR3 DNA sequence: TGTGCCAGACCACTTCCAGGGGCGAATAACTATGGCTACACCTTC. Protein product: CARPLPGANNYGYTF. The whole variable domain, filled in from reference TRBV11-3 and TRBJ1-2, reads EAGVVQSPRYKIIEKKQPVAFWCNPISGHNTLYWYLQNLGQGPELLIRYENEEAVDDSQLPKDRFSAERLKGVDSTLKIQPAELGDSAVYLCARPLPGANNYGYTFGSGTRLTVV.

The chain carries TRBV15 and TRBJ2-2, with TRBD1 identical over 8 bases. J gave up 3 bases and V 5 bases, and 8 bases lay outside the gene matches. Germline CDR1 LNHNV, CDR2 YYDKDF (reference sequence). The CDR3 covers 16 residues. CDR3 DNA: TGTGCCACCAGCCGGGACAGGTCTACTTACACCGGGGAGCTGTTTTTT. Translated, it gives CATSRDRSTYTGELFF.

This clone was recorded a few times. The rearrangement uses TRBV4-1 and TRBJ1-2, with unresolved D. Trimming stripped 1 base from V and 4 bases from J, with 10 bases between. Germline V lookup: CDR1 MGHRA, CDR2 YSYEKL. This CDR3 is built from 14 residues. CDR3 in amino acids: CASSQAPGLYGYTF. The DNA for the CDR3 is TGCGCCAGCAGCCAAGCGCCCGGTCTCTATGGCTACACCTTC.

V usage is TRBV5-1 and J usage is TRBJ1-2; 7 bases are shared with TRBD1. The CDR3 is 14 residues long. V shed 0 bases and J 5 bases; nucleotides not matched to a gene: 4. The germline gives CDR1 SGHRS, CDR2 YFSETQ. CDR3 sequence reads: CASSLAVQGYGYTF. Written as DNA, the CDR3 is TGCGCCAGCAGCTTGGCCGTACAGGGGTATGGCTACACCTTC.

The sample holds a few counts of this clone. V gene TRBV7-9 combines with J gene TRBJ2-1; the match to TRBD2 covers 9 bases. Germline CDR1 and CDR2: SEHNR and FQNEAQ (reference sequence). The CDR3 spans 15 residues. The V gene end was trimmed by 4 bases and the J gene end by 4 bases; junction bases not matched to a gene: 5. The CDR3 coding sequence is TGTGCCAGCAGCTCAAGCGGGGGGAGTTACAATGAGCAGTTCTTC. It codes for CASSSSGGSYNEQFF. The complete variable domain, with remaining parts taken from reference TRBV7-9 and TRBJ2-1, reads DTGVSQNPRHKITKRGQNVTFRCDPISEHNRLYWYRQTLGQGPEFLTYFQNEAQLEKSRLLSDRFSAERPKGSFSTLEIQRTEQGDSAMYLCASSSSGGSYNEQFFGPGTRLTVL.

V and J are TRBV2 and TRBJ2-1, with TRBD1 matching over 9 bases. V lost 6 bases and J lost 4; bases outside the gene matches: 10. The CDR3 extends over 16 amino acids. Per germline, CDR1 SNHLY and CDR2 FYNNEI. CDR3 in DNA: TGTGCCAGCAGGGGAATGACAGGGGGGGAATACAATGAGCAGTTCTTC. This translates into CASRGMTGGEYNEQFF.

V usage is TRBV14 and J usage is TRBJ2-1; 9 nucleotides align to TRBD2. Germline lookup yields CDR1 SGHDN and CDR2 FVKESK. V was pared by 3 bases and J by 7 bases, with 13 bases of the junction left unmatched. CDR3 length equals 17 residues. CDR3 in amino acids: CASSHPRSRGGRNEQFF. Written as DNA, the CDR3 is TGTGCCAGCAGCCACCCGAGGTCGCGGGGGGGTCGGAATGAGCAGTTCTTC.

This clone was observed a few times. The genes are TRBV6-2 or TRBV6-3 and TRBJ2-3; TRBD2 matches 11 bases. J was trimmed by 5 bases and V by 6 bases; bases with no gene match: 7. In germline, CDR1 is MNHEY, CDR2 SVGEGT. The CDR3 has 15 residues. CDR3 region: CASSLSGGAGDTQYF. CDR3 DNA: TGTGCCAGCAGCCTTAGCGGGGGGGCGGGAGATACGCAGTATTTT.

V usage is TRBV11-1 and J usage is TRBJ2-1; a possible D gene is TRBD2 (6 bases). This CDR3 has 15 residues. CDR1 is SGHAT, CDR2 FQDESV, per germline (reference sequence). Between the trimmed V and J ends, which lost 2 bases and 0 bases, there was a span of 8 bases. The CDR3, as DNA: TGTGCCAGCAGCTTACCGGAGGGCTCCTACAATGAGCAGTTCTTC. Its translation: CASSLPEGSYNEQFF.

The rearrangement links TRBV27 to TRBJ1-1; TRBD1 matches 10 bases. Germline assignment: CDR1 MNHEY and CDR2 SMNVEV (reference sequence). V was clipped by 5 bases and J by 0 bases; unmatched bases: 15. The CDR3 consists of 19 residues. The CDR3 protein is CASSPPYRDRGTLNTEAFF. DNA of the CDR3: TGTGCCAGCAGTCCACCGTATAGGGACAGGGGAACTTTGAACACTGAAGCTTTCTTT.

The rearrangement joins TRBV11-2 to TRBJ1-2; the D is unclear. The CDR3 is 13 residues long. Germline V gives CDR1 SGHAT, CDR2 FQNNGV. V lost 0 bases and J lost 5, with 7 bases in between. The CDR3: CASSLEAWYGYTF. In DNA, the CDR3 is TGTGCCAGCAGCTTAGAGGCATGGTATGGCTACACCTTC.

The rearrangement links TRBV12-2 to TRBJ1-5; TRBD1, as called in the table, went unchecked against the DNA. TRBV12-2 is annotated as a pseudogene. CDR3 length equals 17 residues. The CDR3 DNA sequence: TGTGCAAGTCGCCCAGCGACAGCCCCCAAGGTCAATCAGCCCCAGCATTTT. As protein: CASRPATAPKVNQPQHF.

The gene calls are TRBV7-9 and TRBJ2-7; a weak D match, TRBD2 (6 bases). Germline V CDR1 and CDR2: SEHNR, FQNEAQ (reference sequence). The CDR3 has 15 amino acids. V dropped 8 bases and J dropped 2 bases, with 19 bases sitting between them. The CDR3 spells CASGSIRGVAYEQYF. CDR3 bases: TGTGCCAGCGGTTCCATTCGCGGGGTCGCCTACGAGCAGTACTTC.

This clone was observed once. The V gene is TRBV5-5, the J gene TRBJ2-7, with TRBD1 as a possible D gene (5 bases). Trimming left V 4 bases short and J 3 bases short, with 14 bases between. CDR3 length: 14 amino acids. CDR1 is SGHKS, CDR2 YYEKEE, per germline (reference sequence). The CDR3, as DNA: TGTGCCAGCAGCATAGACAGTGCCTTCTACGAGCAGTACTTC. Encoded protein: CASSIDSAFYEQYF. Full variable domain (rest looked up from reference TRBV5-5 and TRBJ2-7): DAGVTQSPTHLIKTRGQQVTLRCSPISGHKSVSWYQQVLGQGPQFIFQYYEKEERGRGNFPDRFSARQFPNYSSELNVNALLLGDSALYLCASSIDSAFYEQYFGPGTRLTVT.

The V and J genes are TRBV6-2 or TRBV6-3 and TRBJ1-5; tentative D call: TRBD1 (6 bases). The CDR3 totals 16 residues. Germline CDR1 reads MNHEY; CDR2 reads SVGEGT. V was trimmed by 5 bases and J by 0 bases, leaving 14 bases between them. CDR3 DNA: TGTGCCAGCAGTCTCGGGGGGGGGCTTAGCAATCAGCCCCAGCATTTT. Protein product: CASSLGGGLSNQPQHF.

The CDR3 spells CAIRSSSGTGANVLTF. In nucleotides, the CDR3 is TGTGCCATCAGAAGTTCTAGCGGTACTGGGGCCAACGTCCTGACTTTC. V usage is TRBV10-3 and J usage is TRBJ2-6, with TRBD2 matching 7 bases. The CDR3 covers 16 residues. Unmatched junction bases numbered 7, after V lost 6 bases and J lost 2 bases. Germline CDR1 is ENHRY and CDR2 is SYGVKD.